This is a list of T cell receptor beta chains from one sample in a study of spatial heterogeneity in lung cancer. TCRdb itself ran the 5' RACE reads through MiXCR, one entry per CDR3 protein. Here the sample spans 15,000 or so distinct CDR3 sequences, 7% to 9% being singletons. The sample in question was PBMCs, obtained at surgery. These receptors were collected from a female donor with early-stage non-small cell lung cancer. Both conserved end residues are part of each CDR3.

v_call: TRBV29-1; j_call: TRBJ2-7; cdr3_aa: CSVGTSGNLGEQYF
v_call: TRBV28; j_call: TRBJ2-6; cdr3_aa: CASSPPGAGANVLTF
v_call: TRBV6-6; j_call: TRBJ2-7; cdr3_aa: CASSGTAYEQYF
v_call: TRBV10-2; j_call: TRBJ2-3; cdr3_aa: CASSERQGTDTQYF
v_call: TRBV4-1; j_call: TRBJ2-6; cdr3_aa: CASSQDSGTGANVLTF
v_call: TRBV29-1; j_call: TRBJ2-2; cdr3_aa: CSVEGQGHTGGLFF
v_call: TRBV20-1; j_call: TRBJ1-3; cdr3_aa: CSAPGAGEGNTIYF
v_call: TRBV6-5; j_call: TRBJ2-3; cdr3_aa: CASSTPGDTDTQYF
v_call: TRBV2; j_call: TRBJ2-1; cdr3_aa: CASSDSGSSYNEQFF
v_call: TRBV28; j_call: TRBJ1-1; cdr3_aa: CATLTGGPNTEAFF
v_call: TRBV6-6; j_call: TRBJ2-3; cdr3_aa: CASSYGTGAVDTQYF
v_call: TRBV19; j_call: TRBJ1-2; cdr3_aa: CASSRRYGYTF
v_call: TRBV7-2; j_call: TRBJ1-1; cdr3_aa: CASSPQGGINTEAFF
v_call: TRBV6-2/TRBV6-3; j_call: TRBJ1-2; cdr3_aa: CASSKGQNYGYTF
v_call: TRBV7-2; j_call: TRBJ2-5; cdr3_aa: CASSLAGGETQYF
v_call: TRBV29-1; j_call: TRBJ2-5; cdr3_aa: CSVAFGGQRQETQYF
v_call: TRBV25-1; j_call: TRBJ2-5; cdr3_aa: CASSDEDQETQYF
v_call: TRBV7-2; j_call: TRBJ1-4; cdr3_aa: CASSKQGRDGKLFF
v_call: TRBV19; j_call: TRBJ2-1; cdr3_aa: CASSIWNEQFF
v_call: TRBV15; j_call: TRBJ2-1; cdr3_aa: CATSRALSSYNEQFF
v_call: TRBV5-4; j_call: TRBJ1-3; cdr3_aa: CASSLAGQGVTGNTIYF
v_call: TRBV5-6; j_call: TRBJ1-1; cdr3_aa: CASGPFDRPTEAFF
v_call: TRBV12-3/TRBV12-4; j_call: TRBJ1-5; cdr3_aa: CASSFSNQPQHF
v_call: TRBV5-5; j_call: TRBJ1-6; cdr3_aa: CASSLQGALAGSPLHF
v_call: TRBV11-1; j_call: TRBJ2-2; cdr3_aa: CASSLQGASGELFF
v_call: TRBV5-1; j_call: TRBJ2-1; cdr3_aa: CASSRNGQTYNEQFF
v_call: TRBV7-2; j_call: TRBJ2-2; cdr3_aa: CASSSDQHTGELFF
v_call: TRBV7-2; j_call: TRBJ2-1; cdr3_aa: CASSLVGAGGLNEQFF
v_call: TRBV2; j_call: TRBJ2-7; cdr3_aa: CASSDRGPNEQYF
v_call: TRBV29-1; j_call: TRBJ1-6; cdr3_aa: CSVKTGTGDSPLHF
v_call: TRBV7-9; j_call: TRBJ2-7; cdr3_aa: CASSLGRVPYEQYF
v_call: TRBV7-2; j_call: TRBJ2-3; cdr3_aa: CASSTHRSSNALTDTQYF
v_call: TRBV30; j_call: TRBJ1-3; cdr3_aa: CAWSRGRATYSGNTIYF
v_call: TRBV5-1; j_call: TRBJ2-1; cdr3_aa: CASSGGLAGGGNNEQFF
v_call: TRBV7-2; j_call: TRBJ2-7; cdr3_aa: CASSLGTVVNEQYF
v_call: TRBV9; j_call: TRBJ1-2; cdr3_aa: CASSVNEWRDRHF
v_call: TRBV5-1; j_call: TRBJ2-1; cdr3_aa: CASSPGALFNEQFF
v_call: TRBV7-2; j_call: TRBJ1-6; cdr3_aa: CASTIPTGSGAPLHF
v_call: TRBV6-5; j_call: TRBJ2-1; cdr3_aa: CASSPQGNEQFF
v_call: TRBV6-1; j_call: TRBJ2-3; cdr3_aa: CASSTLDNTDTQYF
v_call: TRBV5-1; j_call: TRBJ2-2; cdr3_aa: CASSDLGGQGNGELFF
v_call: TRBV28; j_call: TRBJ1-1; cdr3_aa: CASIPGQGGTEAFF
v_call: TRBV11-2; j_call: TRBJ2-5; cdr3_aa: CASSQRQGDGETQYF
v_call: TRBV5-6; j_call: TRBJ2-7; cdr3_aa: CASSLNHEQYF
v_call: TRBV28; j_call: TRBJ2-7; cdr3_aa: CASRLEQVSYEQYF
v_call: TRBV29-1; j_call: TRBJ2-1; cdr3_aa: CSAPTLGFSYNEQFF
v_call: TRBV4-1; j_call: TRBJ1-1; cdr3_aa: CASSQPFSRGIEAFF
v_call: TRBV7-2; j_call: TRBJ2-7; cdr3_aa: CASRGGGTGSYEQYF